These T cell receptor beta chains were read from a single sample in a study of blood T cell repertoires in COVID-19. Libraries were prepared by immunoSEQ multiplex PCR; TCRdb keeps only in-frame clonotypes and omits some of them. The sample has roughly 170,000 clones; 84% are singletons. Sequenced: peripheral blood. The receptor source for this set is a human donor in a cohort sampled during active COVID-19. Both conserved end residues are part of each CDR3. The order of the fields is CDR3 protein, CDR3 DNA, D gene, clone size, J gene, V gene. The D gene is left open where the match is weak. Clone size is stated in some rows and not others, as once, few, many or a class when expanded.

cdr3_aa: CASSQEGRDYGYTF
cdr3_nt: TGCGCCAGCAGCCAAGAGGGCAGGGACTATGGCTACACCTTC
d_call: NA
clone_size: NA
j_call: TRBJ1-2
v_call: TRBV4-1

cdr3_aa: CASSPGLAGGPYTDTQYF
cdr3_nt: TGTGCCAGCAGCCCGGGGCTAGCGGGGGGGCCTTACACAGATACGCAGTATTTT
d_call: TRBD2
clone_size: NA
j_call: TRBJ2-3
v_call: TRBV4-2

cdr3_aa: CASSLGPSGAYEQYF
cdr3_nt: TGTGCCAGCAGCTTAGGTCCTAGCGGGGCCTACGAGCAGTACTTC
d_call: TRBD2
clone_size: NA
j_call: TRBJ2-7
v_call: TRBV11-2

cdr3_aa: CSVEGAGYEQYF
cdr3_nt: TGCAGCGTTGAGGGGGCTGGCTACGAGCAGTACTTC
d_call: NA
clone_size: NA
j_call: TRBJ2-7
v_call: TRBV29-1

cdr3_aa: CASSLYRGDLEAFF
cdr3_nt: TGTGCCAGCAGCTTGTACAGGGGCGACCTTGAAGCTTTCTTT
d_call: TRBD1
clone_size: once
j_call: TRBJ1-1
v_call: TRBV5-5

cdr3_aa: CASRAGGNQPQHF
cdr3_nt: TGTGCCAGTAGAGCGGGGGGGAATCAGCCCCAGCATTTT
d_call: NA
clone_size: NA
j_call: TRBJ1-5
v_call: TRBV19

cdr3_aa: CASSHTDSEAFF
cdr3_nt: TGTGCCAGCAGCCATACAGACAGTGAAGCTTTCTTT
d_call: NA
clone_size: NA
j_call: TRBJ1-1
v_call: TRBV12-3/TRBV12-4

cdr3_aa: CASGGGQGALFYGYTF
cdr3_nt: TGTGCCAGCGGAGGGGGACAGGGGGCGCTTTTCTATGGCTACACCTTC
d_call: TRBD1
clone_size: NA
j_call: TRBJ1-2
v_call: TRBV13

cdr3_aa: CASSSGSSGNTIYF
cdr3_nt: TGTGCCAGCAGTTCGGGGTCCTCTGGAAACACCATATATTTT
d_call: NA
clone_size: NA
j_call: TRBJ1-3
v_call: TRBV27

cdr3_aa: CASSLSPYEQYF
cdr3_nt: TGTGCCAGCAGTCTATCCCCCTACGAGCAGTACTTC
d_call: NA
clone_size: NA
j_call: TRBJ2-7
v_call: TRBV6-2/TRBV6-3

cdr3_aa: CASSRVKGAKNSPLHF
cdr3_nt: TGTGCCAGCAGCCGGGTGAAGGGGGCGAAAAATTCACCCCTCCACTTT
d_call: TRBD1
clone_size: NA
j_call: TRBJ1-6
v_call: TRBV3-1/TRBV3-2

cdr3_aa: CASSLLAGSAGGRNEQFF
cdr3_nt: TGTGCCAGCAGCTTATTGGCGGGTTCCGCGGGCGGTCGGAATGAGCAGTTCTTC
d_call: NA
clone_size: NA
j_call: TRBJ2-1
v_call: TRBV11-2

cdr3_aa: CASTAGTGMVGTNEKLFF
cdr3_nt: TGTGCCAGTACCGCCGGGACAGGGATGGTAGGCACTAATGAAAAACTGTTTTTT
d_call: TRBD1
clone_size: few
j_call: TRBJ1-4
v_call: TRBV19

cdr3_aa: CASSATGALNQPQHF
cdr3_nt: TGTGCCAGCAGCGCGACAGGGGCGCTCAATCAGCCCCAGCATTTT
d_call: TRBD1
clone_size: NA
j_call: TRBJ1-5
v_call: TRBV9

cdr3_aa: CASSLVYAGGGQPQHF
cdr3_nt: TGTGCCAGCAGCTTGGTCTATGCAGGGGGAGGTCAGCCCCAGCATTTT
d_call: TRBD1
clone_size: NA
j_call: TRBJ1-5
v_call: TRBV5-6

cdr3_aa: CASSLGLAGGYNEQFF
cdr3_nt: TGTGCCAGCAGCTTAGGACTAGCGGGGGGGTACAATGAGCAGTTCTTC
d_call: TRBD2
clone_size: NA
j_call: TRBJ2-1
v_call: TRBV11-3

cdr3_aa: CASSHPRDRSGEAFF
cdr3_nt: TGTGCCAGCAGTCACCCCCGGGACAGGTCGGGTGAAGCTTTCTTT
d_call: TRBD1
clone_size: NA
j_call: TRBJ1-1
v_call: TRBV6-5

cdr3_aa: CAISPSGGLLYEQYF
cdr3_nt: TGTGCCATCAGCCCTAGCGGGGGCCTACTCTACGAGCAGTACTTC
d_call: TRBD2
clone_size: NA
j_call: TRBJ2-7
v_call: TRBV10-3

cdr3_aa: CASVGGGSNSPLHF
cdr3_nt: TGCGCCAGCGTGGGCGGAGGGTCTAATTCACCCCTCCACTTT
d_call: NA
clone_size: once
j_call: TRBJ1-6
v_call: TRBV10-2

cdr3_aa: CASSFLSGSNTGELFF
cdr3_nt: TGTGCCAGCAGCTTTTTGAGCGGATCAAACACCGGGGAGCTGTTTTTT
d_call: NA
clone_size: NA
j_call: TRBJ2-2
v_call: TRBV5-6

cdr3_aa: CASSQVRIAGGAEQFF
cdr3_nt: TGCGCCAGCAGCCAAGTTAGGATAGCGGGGGGGGCTGAGCAGTTCTTC
d_call: TRBD2
clone_size: NA
j_call: TRBJ2-1
v_call: TRBV4-1

cdr3_aa: CASSYGEDREAYEQYF
cdr3_nt: TGTGCCAGCAGTTACGGAGAGGACAGGGAAGCCTACGAGCAGTACTTC
d_call: TRBD1
clone_size: NA
j_call: TRBJ2-7
v_call: TRBV6-5

cdr3_aa: CASSRRTLPDRIHYNEQFF
cdr3_nt: TGTGCCAGCAGCCGCCGAACTCTCCCGGACAGGATCCACTACAATGAGCAGTTCTTC
d_call: TRBD1
clone_size: NA
j_call: TRBJ2-1
v_call: TRBV7-8

cdr3_aa: CASSQRTARVDGYTF
cdr3_nt: TGCGCCAGCAGCCAAAGGACGGCGAGGGTGGATGGCTACACCTTC
d_call: NA
clone_size: NA
j_call: TRBJ1-2
v_call: TRBV4-1

cdr3_aa: CASRARTGTGGRGNTIYF
cdr3_nt: TGCGCCAGCAGGGCCCGCACCGGGACAGGGGGCCGTGGAAACACCATATATTTT
d_call: TRBD1
clone_size: NA
j_call: TRBJ1-3
v_call: TRBV23-1

cdr3_aa: CASSFTRTGHNYGYTF
cdr3_nt: TGTGCCAGCAGCTTCACCAGGACAGGGCATAACTATGGCTACACCTTC
d_call: TRBD1
clone_size: once
j_call: TRBJ1-2
v_call: TRBV13

cdr3_aa: CASRAGTGLDQPQHF
cdr3_nt: TGTGCCAGCAGGGCCGGGACAGGGTTGGATCAGCCCCAGCATTTT
d_call: TRBD1
clone_size: NA
j_call: TRBJ1-5
v_call: TRBV2